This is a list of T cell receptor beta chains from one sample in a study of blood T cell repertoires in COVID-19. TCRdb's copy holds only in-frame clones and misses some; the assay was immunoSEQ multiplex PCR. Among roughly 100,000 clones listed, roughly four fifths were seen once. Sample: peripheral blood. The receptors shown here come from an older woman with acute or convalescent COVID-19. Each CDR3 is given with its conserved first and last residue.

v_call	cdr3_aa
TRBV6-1	CASSEWGESYGYTF
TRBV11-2	CASSFENGEQYF
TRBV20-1	CSASLLAGRGHYGYTF
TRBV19	CASSMGQVGYGYTF
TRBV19	CASSTTGGNQPQHF
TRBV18	CASSPPNRVSYNEQFF
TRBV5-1	CASSLAGTTTEAFF
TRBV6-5	CASSYAAGANNSPLHF
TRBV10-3	CAISEQGGNQPQHF
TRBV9	CASSVTSGLDSPLHF
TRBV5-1	CASSLEITGAGAGELFF
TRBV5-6	CASSLEGSGISYEQYF
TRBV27	CASSPGTGGFYEQYF
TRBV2	CASSGPSPTGGHTRSENIQYF
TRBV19	CASSRGSLPGYTF
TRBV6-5	CASGRTGGGNQPQHF
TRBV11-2	CASSLSGENTEAFF
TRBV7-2	CASTATGTNWETQYF
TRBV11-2	CASSSAPGQGPQKEGTQYF
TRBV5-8	CASSPLTGGNNEQFF
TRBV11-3	CASSLFSKGGNEQFF
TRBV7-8	CASSLASGHISYEQYF
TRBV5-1	CASSWEGPTGATEAFF
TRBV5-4	CASALTSSTGELFF
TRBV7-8	CASSFKAGRYQPQHF
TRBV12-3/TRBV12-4	CASSLKGVEQYF
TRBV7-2	CASSWGLADSYEQYF
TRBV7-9	CASSSLGQGLSYEQYF